This entry lists 25 T cell receptor beta chains sequenced from one sample in a study of somatic mutations in cytotoxic T cells in rheumatoid arthritis. Sequencing was performed with immunoSEQ multiplex PCR; in TCRdb, only in-frame clones are kept and a portion is missing. The data contain roughly 19,000 clones, just over 85% of them singletons. Specimen: CD8+ T cells sorted from blood. The receptors stem from a woman between 45 and 60 years old in good health.

V is TRBV28 and J is TRBJ1-1, with a tentative D call TRBD1 (5 bases). CDR3 length: 11 amino acids. Germline CDR1 and CDR2: MDHEN and SYDVKM. Deletions cut 3 bases from V and 7 bases from J, with 6 bases between. The CDR3 spells CASSFDSEAFF. The CDR3 DNA sequence: TGTGCCAGCAGTTTCGACAGTGAAGCTTTCTTT.

The chain links TRBV9 to TRBJ2-5, with 8 bases matching TRBD1. The CDR3 is 14 residues long. V gave up 3 bases and J gave up 4 bases; unmatched junction bases: 5. The germline V gene encodes CDR1 SGDLS and CDR2 YYNGEE. The CDR3 coding sequence is TGTGCCAGCAGCGAAACAGGGGGGAGAGAGACCCAGTACTTC. Its translation: CASSETGGRETQYF.

The chain recombines TRBV28 with TRBJ2-1; D gene ambiguous. This CDR3 contains 15 residues. Germline assignment: CDR1 MDHEN and CDR2 SYDVKM. V was clipped by 4 bases and J by 5 bases, with 15 bases between them. The DNA for the CDR3 is TGTGCCAGCAGTTCGGTTGAGACGTCACACAATGAGCAGTTCTTC. Its translation is CASSSVETSHNEQFF.

The chain is built from TRBV29-1 and TRBJ1-1; TRBD1 might be the D (5 bases). The CDR3 covers 12 residues. Trimming took off 4 bases at V and 5 bases at J, with 11 bases between the two ends. Germline V gene data show CDR1 as SQVTM and CDR2 as ANQGSEA. CDR3 bases: TGCAGCGTTGGTGGGGGGGGGACTGAAGCTTTCTTT. Amino acids: CSVGGGGTEAFF.

This clone was seen once. The V gene is TRBV6-4, the J gene TRBJ2-1; D not certain. CDR1 and CDR2 from the germline V gene are MRHNA and SNTAGT. Deletions cut 4 bases from V and 8 bases from J, with 18 bases between. The CDR3 consists of 15 residues. Written as DNA, the CDR3 is TGTGCCAGCAGTGCTTCCTTTGGGCCGTTAGATGAGCAGTTCTTC. Its protein is CASSASFGPLDEQFF.

The V call is TRBV11-2, the J call TRBJ2-3; perhaps D is TRBD1 or TRBD2 (6 bases each). Germline values: CDR1 SGHAT, CDR2 FQNNGV. Trimming took off 2 bases at V and 5 bases at J, with 14 bases between the two ends. CDR3 length: 15 residues. CDR3 region: CASSLWGADEDTQYF. In DNA form, the CDR3 reads TGTGCCAGCAGCTTATGGGGGGCGGATGAAGATACGCAGTATTTT. Combining the CDR3 with reference TRBV11-2 and TRBJ2-3 gives the whole variable domain EAGVAQSPRYKIIEKRQSVAFWCNPISGHATLYWYQQILGQGPKLLIQFQNNGVVDDSQLPKDRFSAERLKGVDSTLKIQPAKLEDSAVYLCASSLWGADEDTQYFGPGTRLTVL.

For the CDR3, the DNA is TGTGCCAGCAGCTTTTACAGGGATTACGAGCAGTACTTC. Its translation is CASSFYRDYEQYF. The V call is TRBV11-2, the J call TRBJ2-7; D possibly corresponds to TRBD1 (6 bases). CDR3 length: 13 amino acids. Germline lookup yields CDR1 SGHAT and CDR2 FQNNGV. V lost 3 bases and J lost 4, with 10 bases in between.

J is TRBJ2-7 and V is TRBV27; TRBD2 aligns across 7 bases. There are 15 residues in the CDR3. J lost 0 bases, V lost 6 bases, and 8 bases had no gene match. Germline V lookup: CDR1 MNHEY, CDR2 SMNVEV (reference sequence). CDR3 protein: CASRGWGGSSYEQYV. The CDR3 nucleotides read TGTGCCAGCAGGGGATGGGGGGGAAGCTCCTACGAGCAGTACGTC.

V and J are TRBV5-1 and TRBJ2-3; TRBD2 matches 8 bases. Germline trimming cut 0 bases from V and 6 bases from J; bases unmatched to any gene: 6. In germline, CDR1 is SGHRS, CDR2 YFSETQ. The CDR3 extends over 15 amino acids. In nucleotides, the CDR3 is TGCGCCAGCAGCTTGGACAGCGGGGGAGTGGATACGCAGTATTTT. The encoded protein is CASSLDSGGVDTQYF.

The chain joins TRBV9 to TRBJ2-5; possibly TRBD2 for D (5 bases). Trimming took off 4 bases at V and 1 base at J, with 11 bases between the two ends. Germline assignment: CDR1 SGDLS and CDR2 YYNGEE. This CDR3 is built from 14 residues. CDR3 bases: TGTGCCAGCAGCCCTGTAGAGGGCCAAGAGACCCAGTACTTC. Translated: CASSPVEGQETQYF.

This clone appeared a single time. The genes are TRBV2 and TRBJ2-1, with 7 bases aligning to TRBD2. CDR3 length equals 14 residues. Trimming removed 4 bases from V and 4 bases from J; junction bases left unmatched: 4. Germline CDR1 is SNHLY and CDR2 is FYNNEI. CDR3 nucleotide sequence: TGTGCCAGCAGTGTGCAGCGGGGTTACAATGAGCAGTTCTTC. It specifies CASSVQRGYNEQFF. The full variable domain, its missing parts supplied by reference TRBV2 and TRBJ2-1, is EPEVTQTPSHQVTQMGQEVILRCVPISNHLYFYWYRQILGQKVEFLVSFYNNEISEKSEIFDDQFSVERPDGSNFTLKIRSTKLEDSAMYFCASSVQRGYNEQFFGPGTRLTVL.

V gene TRBV4-1 combines with J gene TRBJ2-3, with D unresolved. The CDR3 has 12 amino acids. Trimming removed 8 bases at V and 3 bases at J, with 9 bases between. Germline V gives CDR1 MGHRA, CDR2 YSYEKL. The CDR3 coding sequence is TGCGCCAGCCTCGGTTCGACAGATACGCAGTATTTT. This encodes CASLGSTDTQYF.

This chain links TRBV27 with TRBJ1-5; D call uncertain. The CDR3 consists of 15 residues. The germline gives CDR1 MNHEY, CDR2 SMNVEV (reference sequence). The V gene lost 6 bases and the J gene lost 0 bases, with 12 bases spanning the gap. CDR3 DNA: TGTGCCAGCAGCCTCGGAGCCTATAGCAATCAGCCCCAGCATTTT. As protein: CASSLGAYSNQPQHF.

This clone was recorded once. The chain is built from TRBV5-5 and TRBJ2-7, with TRBD1 as a possible D gene (6 bases). The CDR3 loop spans 14 amino acids. Germline V CDR1 and CDR2: SGHKS, YYEKEE (reference sequence). Deletions cut 5 bases from V and 2 bases from J, with 14 bases between. Here the CDR3 DNA reads TGTGCCAGCAGGTTAGCAGGGGACCCCTACGAGCAGTACTTC. Residues: CASRLAGDPYEQYF. Complete variable domain (other parts from reference TRBV5-5 and TRBJ2-7): DAGVTQSPTHLIKTRGQQVTLRCSPISGHKSVSWYQQVLGQGPQFIFQYYEKEERGRGNFPDRFSARQFPNYSSELNVNALLLGDSALYLCASRLAGDPYEQYFGPGTRLTVT.

This chain links TRBV10-1 with TRBJ2-7; the match to TRBD1 covers 7 bases. Looked up from germline, CDR1 is WNHNN and CDR2 is SYGVQD (reference sequence). Trimming at V came to 0 bases and at J to 5 bases, leaving 4 bases not matched to a gene. This CDR3 is 14 amino acids long. CDR3 coding DNA: TGCGCCAGCAGTGAGTCAGGGCAGGGGGACGAGCAGTACTTC. Amino acid sequence: CASSESGQGDEQYF.

The rearrangement joins TRBV15 to TRBJ1-6; maybe TRBD1 (5 bases). Trimming cost V 4 bases and J 11 bases, with 9 bases left between them. This CDR3 is built from 12 residues. Germline assignment: CDR1 LNHNV and CDR2 YYDKDF (reference sequence). The CDR3 nucleotides read TGTGCCACCAGCATCCAGGGTCCACCCCTCCACTTT. Its translation is CATSIQGPPLHF.

The V and J genes are TRBV19 and TRBJ1-2; maybe TRBD1 (5 bases). From germline, CDR1 is LNHDA and CDR2 SQIVND (reference sequence). The CDR3 runs to 13 residues. Between the trimmed V and J ends, which lost 9 bases and 4 bases, there was a span of 15 bases. The CDR3 protein is CASQGVNPYGYTF. The CDR3 DNA follows: TGTGCCAGCCAGGGTGTGAACCCCTATGGCTACACCTTC.

In its sample, this clone was seen a few times. This chain connects TRBV5-6 to TRBJ1-1; maybe TRBD1 (5 bases). The CDR3 sequence is 13 residues long. Germline V CDR1 and CDR2: SGHDT, YYEEEE. V was cut by 4 bases and J by 8 bases, with 15 bases left in between. In nucleotides, the CDR3 is TGTGCCAGCAGCCCGGGAGGGGCCTTCGAAGCTTTCTTT. It encodes CASSPGGAFEAFF.

The gene calls are TRBV7-7 and TRBJ2-2; D possibly matches TRBD1 or TRBD2 (5 bases each). The CDR3 runs to 13 residues. Germline assignment: CDR1 SSHAT and CDR2 FNYEAQ (reference sequence). Here the CDR3 reads CAKRDGNTGELFF. The CDR3 DNA sequence: TGTGCTAAACGGGACGGGAACACCGGGGAGCTGTTTTTT.

The rearrangement links TRBV27 to TRBJ2-3; D is perhaps TRBD2 (5 bases). CDR1 and CDR2 from the germline V gene are MNHEY and SMNVEV (reference sequence). The CDR3 spans 15 residues. V was pared by 4 bases and J by 3 bases, with 14 bases between. CDR3 sequence (DNA): TGTGCCAGCAGTTCCTCATCGGGGTGGACAGATACGCAGTATTTT. The encoded protein is CASSSSSGWTDTQYF.

The J gene is TRBJ2-2, the V gene TRBV19; the D call may be TRBD1 or TRBD2 (7 bases each). Germline CDR1 LNHDA, CDR2 SQIVND (reference sequence). V was clipped by 5 bases and J by 5 bases, with 15 bases between them. CDR3 length: 15 amino acids. The CDR3, as DNA: TGTGCCAGTAGTCCTCACAGGGGAGGGACCGGGGAGCTGTTTTTT. Protein sequence: CASSPHRGGTGELFF.

This clone has only one observation. This chain joins TRBV9 and TRBJ1-2, with 11 nucleotides matching TRBD1. Per germline, CDR1 SGDLS and CDR2 YYNGEE. The length of the CDR3 is 16 residues. Losses at the gene ends were 3 bases for V and 4 bases for J; bases not matched to a gene: 8. The chain's CDR3 is CASSAPRDRGAYGYTF. The CDR3 DNA is TGTGCCAGCAGCGCACCCCGGGACAGGGGGGCCTATGGCTACACCTTC.

Turning to this clone: One junction end does not reproduce the germline sequence, and a read error may be involved. V and J are TRBV7-7 and TRBJ2-1; D uncertain. The germline gives CDR1 SSHAT, CDR2 FNYEAQ (reference sequence). The CDR3 has 13 residues. The CDR3 here is CASSLGTGNEQFF. As DNA, the CDR3 is TGTGCTAGCAGTCTAGGTACGGGCAATGAGCAGTTCTTC. Variable domain in full (rest from reference TRBV7-7 and TRBJ2-1): GAGVSQSPRYKVTKRGQDVTLRCDPISSHATLYWYQQALGQGPEFLTYFNYEAQPDKSGLPSDRFSAERPEGSISTLTIQRTEQRDSAMYRCASSLGTGNEQFFGPGTRLTVL.

This clone was recorded once. This chain connects TRBV9 to TRBJ2-5; either TRBD1 or TRBD2 may fit D (6 bases each). CDR1 and CDR2 from the germline V gene are SGDLS and YYNGEE. This CDR3 region has 14 residues. V lost 6 bases to trimming and J lost 5 bases, with 17 bases between them. CDR3 in amino acids: CASNPGGGTETQYF. CDR3 bases: TGTGCCAGCAACCCAGGAGGGGGGACGGAGACCCAGTACTTC.

A word on this clone: One junction end does not reproduce the germline sequence, and a read error may be involved. This chain joins TRBV19 and TRBJ1-2; D may be TRBD1 (5 bases). Germline lookup yields CDR1 LNHDA and CDR2 SQIVND (reference sequence). This CDR3 has 14 amino acids. The CDR3 is CASSTRRGNYGYIF. In nucleotides, the CDR3 is TGTGCCAGTAGTACCCGGAGGGGTAACTATGGCTACATCTTC.